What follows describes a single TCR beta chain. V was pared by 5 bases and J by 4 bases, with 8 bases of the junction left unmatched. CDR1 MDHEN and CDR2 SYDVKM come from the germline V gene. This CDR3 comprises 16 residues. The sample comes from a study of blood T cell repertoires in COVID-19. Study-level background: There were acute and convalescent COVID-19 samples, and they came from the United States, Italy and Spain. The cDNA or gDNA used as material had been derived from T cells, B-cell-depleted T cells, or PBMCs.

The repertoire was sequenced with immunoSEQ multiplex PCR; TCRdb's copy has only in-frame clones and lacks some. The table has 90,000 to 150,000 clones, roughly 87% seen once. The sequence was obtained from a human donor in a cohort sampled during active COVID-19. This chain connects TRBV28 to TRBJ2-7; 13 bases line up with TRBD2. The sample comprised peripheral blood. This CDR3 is CASSLRTSGRGYEQYF. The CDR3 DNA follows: TGTGCCAGCAGTCTCCGGACTAGCGGGAGAGGGTACGAGCAGTACTTC.